Shown below are 11 T cell receptor beta chains from a single sample sequenced in a study of blood T cell repertoires in COVID-19. TCRdb's table, derived via immunoSEQ multiplex PCR, lists solely in-frame clones and lacks some. The table includes about 83,000 clones, more than 70% detected once. The sequencing input was peripheral blood. All receptors derive from an elderly woman in a cohort sampled during active or convalescent COVID-19.

The V and J genes are TRBV18 and TRBJ1-5; D perhaps matches TRBD1 (5 bases). Trimming took off 5 bases at V and 0 bases at J, with 14 bases between the two ends. The length of the CDR3 is 16 residues. Germline lookup yields CDR1 KGHSH and CDR2 LQKENI. CDR3 in amino acids: CASSTSTVNSNQPQHF. CDR3 DNA: TGTGCCAGCTCAACCTCGACAGTGAATAGCAATCAGCCCCAGCATTTT.

The chain has TRBV28 and TRBJ2-1; 16 nucleotides agree with TRBD2. V shed 7 bases and J 14 bases; nucleotides not matched to a gene: 14. This CDR3 has 16 amino acids. In germline, CDR1 is MDHEN, CDR2 SYDVKM. CDR3 in amino acids: CASTLTGTSGRVREFF. CDR3 in DNA: TGTGCCAGCACGTTAACCGGGACTAGCGGGAGGGTCCGGGAGTTCTTC.

The chain combines TRBV9 with TRBJ2-6, with a tentative D call TRBD1 (5 bases). CDR3 length equals 15 residues. The V and J ends lost 3 bases and 2 bases respectively, with 9 bases between them. Germline V lookup: CDR1 SGDLS, CDR2 YYNGEE. The CDR3 coding sequence is TGTGCCAGCAGCGCGGACAACCCTGGGGCCAACGTCCTGACTTTC. It codes for CASSADNPGANVLTF.

V usage is TRBV11-2 and J usage is TRBJ1-5; maybe TRBD1 (6 bases). Per the germline V gene, CDR1 is SGHAT and CDR2 is FQNNGV. The CDR3 loop spans 13 amino acids. The V gene lost 0 bases and the J gene lost 13 bases, with 13 bases spanning the gap. CDR3 residues: CASSLDSGTWQHF. CDR3 DNA: TGTGCCAGCAGCTTAGATTCAGGGACATGGCAGCATTTT.

The V gene is TRBV27, the J gene TRBJ2-7, with D perhaps matching TRBD2 (7 bases). V lost 3 bases and J 4 bases, leaving 13 bases between the germline ends. This CDR3 comprises 14 residues. CDR1 MNHEY and CDR2 SMNVEV come from the germline V gene (reference sequence). The CDR3 nucleotides read TGTGCCAGCAGTTTGAGGGGGGGCACGTACGAGCAGTACTTC. Protein sequence: CASSLRGGTYEQYF.

The rearrangement links TRBV3-1 (or the pseudogene TRBV3-2) to TRBJ1-2; D uncertain. The CDR3 consists of 16 residues. Germline values: CDR1 LGHDT, CDR2 YNNKEL (reference sequence). The V end lost 1 base, the J end lost 4 bases, and 16 bases lay between the germline ends. This CDR3 is CASSQGVGVQFYGYTF. The CDR3 nucleotides are TGTGCCAGCAGCCAAGGGGTCGGGGTTCAATTCTATGGCTACACCTTC.

The rearrangement links TRBV7-9 to TRBJ1-3; 9 bases are shared with TRBD1. The CDR3 covers 15 residues. Germline V lookup: CDR1 SEHNR, CDR2 FQNEAQ (reference sequence). The J segment lost 3 bases and the V segment lost 8 bases, leaving 8 bases of the junction unmatched. DNA of the CDR3: TGTGCCAGCGGTATTAACAGGGGGCTTGGAAACACCATATATTTT. Translated, it gives CASGINRGLGNTIYF.

This chain joins TRBV6-6 and TRBJ1-2; D gene uncertain. Trimming stripped 2 bases from V and 7 bases from J, with 11 bases between. CDR1 and CDR2 (germline): MNHNY, SVGAGI (reference sequence). CDR3 size: 13 residues. The CDR3: CASSYPLSVGYTF. CDR3 bases: TGTGCCAGCAGTTACCCGTTGTCCGTTGGCTACACCTTC.

V usage is TRBV6-5 and J usage is TRBJ2-1; tentative D call: TRBD2 (6 bases). The CDR3 loop spans 13 amino acids. V dropped 9 bases and J dropped 4 bases, with 13 bases sitting between them. CDR1 and CDR2 (germline): MNHEY, SVGAGI. CDR3 residues: CASFGSRYNEQFF. DNA of the CDR3: TGTGCCAGTTTCGGGAGTCGGTACAATGAGCAGTTCTTC.

This chain connects TRBV2 to TRBJ1-2, with D unresolved. Trimming stripped 4 bases from V and 7 bases from J, with 13 bases between. The CDR3 runs 13 residues. Germline CDR1 reads SNHLY; CDR2 reads FYNNEI. CDR3 in amino acids: CASSGNPTSGYTF. The CDR3 DNA follows: TGTGCCAGCAGTGGAAATCCTACTAGTGGCTACACCTTC.

J is TRBJ1-4 and V is TRBV5-1; D perhaps matches TRBD1 (5 bases). Germline V gives CDR1 SGHRS, CDR2 YFSETQ. The ends were cut back, 3 bases at V and 0 bases at J, with 9 bases in the middle. The CDR3 has 15 amino acids. Here the CDR3 DNA reads TGCGCCAGCAGCTCTAAGGGGACAACTAATGAAAAACTGTTTTTT. Translating gives CASSSKGTTNEKLFF.